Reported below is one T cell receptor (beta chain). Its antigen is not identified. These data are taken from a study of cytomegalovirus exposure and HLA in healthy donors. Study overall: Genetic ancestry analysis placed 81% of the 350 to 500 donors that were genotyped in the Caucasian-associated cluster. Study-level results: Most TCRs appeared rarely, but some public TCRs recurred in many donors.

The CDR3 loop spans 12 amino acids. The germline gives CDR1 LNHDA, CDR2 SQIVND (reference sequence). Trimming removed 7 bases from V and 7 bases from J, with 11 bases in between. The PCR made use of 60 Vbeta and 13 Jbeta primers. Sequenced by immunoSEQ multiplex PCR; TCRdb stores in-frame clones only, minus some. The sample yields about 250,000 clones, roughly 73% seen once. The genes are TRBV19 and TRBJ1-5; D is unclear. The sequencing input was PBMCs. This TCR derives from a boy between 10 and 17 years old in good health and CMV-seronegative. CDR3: CASNDLDQPQHF. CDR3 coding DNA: TGTGCCAGTAACGACCTAGACCAGCCCCAGCATTTT.